This entry features one T cell receptor (beta chain) sequence. In the original workflow: Scientists estimated how many nucleated cells there were by amplifying reference gene primers. Here immunoSEQ multiplex PCR was the method, and the copy in TCRdb shows in-frame clones only, minus some. That table supplies the V and J calls and clone size; D and trimming were determined from the DNA. The repertoire has 160,000 or so clones, roughly 90% of them found once; the top ten carry 18%. The sample is drawn from a study of blood T cell repertoires in COVID-19. Looking at the study overall: Acute-phase and convalescent COVID-19 samples originated in the United States, Italy and Spain. Sources were T cells, B-cell-depleted T cells, or PBMCs; the material itself was cDNA or gDNA.

This CDR3 is 19 amino acids long. The germline CDR1 and CDR2 sequences are LGHNA and YNFKEQ. V lost 0 bases to trimming and J lost 1 base, with 20 bases between them. Source material: peripheral blood. V and J are TRBV4-2 and TRBJ2-3; tentatively, D is TRBD2 (6 bases). This receptor was obtained from a man aged 55 to 70 with active or convalescent COVID-19. The CDR3 here is CASSQEVIGAGPRTDTQYF. For the CDR3, the DNA is TGTGCCAGCAGCCAAGAGGTGATCGGCGCGGGGCCACGCACAGATACGCAGTATTTT.